These 22 T cell receptor beta chains share one sample of origin, sequenced in a study of cytomegalovirus exposure and HLA in healthy donors. It was with 60 Vbeta and 13 Jbeta primers that the PCR ran. Data came from immunoSEQ multiplex PCR; TCRdb stores just in-frame clones and leaves some out. The sample yields approximately 91,000 clones, 69% seen once. Sequenced input: PBMCs. These TCRs come from a female donor in good health and CMV-seronegative.

This chain connects TRBV25-1 to TRBJ1-2, with D perhaps TRBD1 (5 bases). CDR1 and CDR2 (germline): MGHDK, SYGVNS. The germline V and J ends were trimmed by 6 bases and 7 bases, with 15 bases remaining between them. The length of the CDR3 is 13 residues. CDR3 region: CASSQEWGGGYTF. The DNA of the CDR3 is TGTGCCAGCAGCCAAGAATGGGGGGGTGGCTACACCTTC.

This clone has more than one count but fewer than ten. The chain couples TRBV5-1 to TRBJ2-7, with 7 bases matching TRBD1. CDR3 size: 15 residues. Germline V gives CDR1 SGHRS, CDR2 YFSETQ. V shed 3 bases, J shed 0 bases, and the junction held 6 bases outside the gene matches. The CDR3 DNA reads TGCGCCAGCAGCTCTTCGGGACAGAGCTCCTACGAGCAGTACTTC. This sequence encodes CASSSSGQSSYEQYF.

The chain employs TRBV30 and TRBJ2-2; D is possibly TRBD2 (6 bases). From germline, CDR1 is GTSNPN and CDR2 SVGIG (reference sequence). V was cut by 0 bases and J by 4 bases, with 6 bases left in between. This CDR3 has 13 residues. CDR3 in DNA: TGTGCCTGGAGTGTACTAGCCACCGGGGAGCTGTTTTTT. Its protein product is CAWSVLATGELFF.

This chain uses TRBV2 with TRBJ2-1; 7 positions match TRBD2. V was pared by 7 bases and J by 8 bases, with 11 bases of the junction left unmatched. CDR1 and CDR2 (germline): SNHLY, FYNNEI. The CDR3 spans 14 residues. CDR3 protein: CASKSGLSADEQFF. CDR3 coding DNA: TGTGCCAGCAAATCGGGACTATCGGCCGATGAGCAGTTCTTC. The full variable domain, with the rest looked up from reference TRBV2 and TRBJ2-1, is EPEVTQTPSHQVTQMGQEVILRCVPISNHLYFYWYRQILGQKVEFLVSFYNNEISEKSEIFDDQFSVERPDGSNFTLKIRSTKLEDSAMYFCASKSGLSADEQFFGPGTRLTVL.

The chain has TRBV6-6 and TRBJ1-4, with 7 bases fitting TRBD1. CDR3 length equals 15 residues. Germline CDR1 reads MNHNY; CDR2 reads SVGAGI (reference sequence). V trimming: 6 bases; J trimming: 1 base; junction bases outside the gene matches: 5. The DNA for the CDR3 is TGTGCCAGCAGGCCTGACAGGGTAACTAATGAAAAACTGTTTTTT. This sequence encodes CASRPDRVTNEKLFF.

This chain uses TRBV5-1 with TRBJ1-1; D is undetermined. The CDR3 sequence is 15 residues long. The V end was cut by 0 bases, the J end by 0 bases, with 9 bases between. Per the germline V gene, CDR1 is SGHRS and CDR2 is YFSETQ. The CDR3 DNA reads as TGCGCCAGCAGCTTGGAGGCAGGAATGAACACTGAAGCTTTCTTT. This gives the protein CASSLEAGMNTEAFF.

The V call is TRBV19, the J call TRBJ1-5, with D possibly being TRBD1 (6 bases). The germline V and J ends were trimmed by 6 bases and 4 bases, with 13 bases remaining between them. Germline V gene lookup returns CDR1 LNHDA and CDR2 SQIVND (reference sequence). The CDR3 contains 14 residues. CDR3 in amino acids: CASSLRTVNQPQHF. The CDR3 DNA reads as TGTGCCAGTAGCCTACGGACAGTGAATCAGCCCCAGCATTTT.

This clone was seen more than once but under ten times. V gene TRBV13 combines with J gene TRBJ1-2; 8 nucleotides align to TRBD1. J lost 7 bases, V lost 2 bases, and 6 bases had no gene match. This CDR3 spans 14 amino acids. The germline gives CDR1 PRHDT, CDR2 FYEKMQ (reference sequence). The CDR3 coding sequence is TGTGCCAGCAGCTTATCAGGGGGCGTAGGTGGCTACACCTTC. It codes for CASSLSGGVGGYTF.

V and J are TRBV28 and TRBJ2-7; D might be TRBD1 (5 bases). CDR1 is MDHEN, CDR2 SYDVKM, per germline. The CDR3 extends over 14 amino acids. The V gene lost 4 bases and the J gene lost 2 bases, with 12 bases spanning the gap. CDR3 bases: TGTGCCAGCAGTTCATGGACATGGGCCTACGAGCAGTACTTC. The encoded protein is CASSSWTWAYEQYF.

The chain employs TRBV5-8 and TRBJ2-3; D not certain. The length of the CDR3 is 12 residues. CDR1 SGHTS and CDR2 YDEGEE come from the germline V gene. The ends were cut back, 2 bases at V and 6 bases at J, with 7 bases in the middle. CDR3: CASSFLVDTQYF. The CDR3 bases are TGTGCCAGCAGCTTCCTAGTGGATACGCAGTATTTT.

The chain employs TRBV27 and TRBJ1-1; D remains unclear. Germline loops: CDR1 MNHEY, CDR2 SMNVEV (reference sequence). The CDR3 is made up of 15 amino acids. V lost 2 bases, J lost 1 base, and 11 bases lay in between. The CDR3 DNA reads TGTGCCAGCAGTTTAGGCCACAACAAGAACACTGAAGCTTTCTTT. Protein: CASSLGHNKNTEAFF.

The chain employs TRBV21-1 and TRBJ2-3; the table gives TRBD2 as D, unverified against the DNA. TRBV21-1 is reported as a pseudogene. CDR3 length equals 18 residues. CDR3 residues: CASGQRGLAGEHTDTQYF. The CDR3 DNA follows: TGTGCCAGCGGCCAGCGAGGGCTAGCGGGTGAACACACAGATACGCAGTATTTT.

This clone was found once. The rearrangement links TRBV6-4 to TRBJ2-3, with 7 bases matching TRBD2. Germline assignment: CDR1 MRHNA and CDR2 SNTAGT. This CDR3 is built from 15 residues. The V segment lost 5 bases and the J segment 0 bases; nucleotides outside the gene matches: 5. This CDR3 reads CASSPSGVSTDTQYF. CDR3 nucleotides: TGTGCCAGCAGTCCTAGCGGAGTGAGCACAGATACGCAGTATTTT.

This clone was seen ten or more times. The chain uses TRBV6-1 and TRBJ2-1; 10 bases match TRBD2. The CDR3 length is 15 residues. After removal of 3 bases from V and 2 bases from J, the junction contained 1 base not matched to a gene. The germline CDR1 and CDR2 sequences are MNHNS and SASEGT. In DNA form, the CDR3 reads TGTGCCAGCAGTGACCTAGCGGGAGCCTACAATGAGCAGTTCTTC. Translation: CASSDLAGAYNEQFF.

V and J are TRBV18 and TRBJ1-1, with D tentatively TRBD1 (6 bases). Trimming pared 4 bases from V and 12 bases from J, leaving 15 bases between. Germline CDR1 KGHSH, CDR2 LQKENI. This CDR3 is 12 amino acids long. CDR3 bases: TGTGCCAGCTCACAAGACAGGACGACGACTTTCTTT. This sequence encodes CASSQDRTTTFF.

This chain joins TRBV27 and TRBJ1-1, with 8 nucleotides matching TRBD1. Germline assignment: CDR1 MNHEY and CDR2 SMNVEV (reference sequence). Losses at the gene ends were 6 bases for V and 8 bases for J; bases not matched to a gene: 14. The CDR3 runs 15 residues. This CDR3 reads CASRGGTQGASEAFF. CDR3 DNA sequence: TGTGCCAGCAGAGGAGGTACCCAGGGGGCGAGCGAAGCTTTCTTT.

The V gene is TRBV2, the J gene TRBJ1-1, with 7 bases lining up with TRBD1. Germline loops: CDR1 SNHLY, CDR2 FYNNEI. V shed 6 bases and J 10 bases; nucleotides not matched to a gene: 11. CDR3 length: 13 amino acids. In DNA, the CDR3 is TGTGCCAGCAGAGGGACAGAAGATGCTAGAGCTTTCTTT. This sequence encodes CASRGTEDARAFF.

The gene calls are TRBV30 and TRBJ2-2; 14 bases line up with TRBD2. This CDR3 is 18 amino acids long. The junction had 8 bases not matched to a gene; V was cut back by 4 bases and J by 1 base. Germline CDR1 reads GTSNPN; CDR2 reads SVGIG (reference sequence). The CDR3 sequence is CAWKSGLAGGWNTGELFF. Here the CDR3 DNA reads TGTGCCTGGAAATCTGGACTAGCGGGGGGCTGGAACACCGGGGAGCTGTTTTTT.

A few counts support this clone. This sequence joins TRBV5-1 and TRBJ2-1; 7 bases match TRBD1. The CDR3 covers 14 residues. Germline CDR1 is SGHRS and CDR2 is YFSETQ. The ends lost 4 bases at V and 3 bases at J; junction bases unmatched: 4. CDR3 in amino acids: CASSMGQIYNEQFF. The DNA of the CDR3 is TGCGCCAGCAGCATGGGACAGATCTACAATGAGCAGTTCTTC.

This chain joins TRBV25-1 and TRBJ2-1; 13 bases map to TRBD2. V lost 3 bases and J lost 7; bases outside the gene matches: 3. The CDR3 extends over 15 amino acids. Germline V gene data show CDR1 as MGHDK and CDR2 as SYGVNS. The CDR3 DNA follows: TGTGCCAGCAGTGATGCGACTAGCGGGAGGAATGAGCAGTTCTTC. Its translation is CASSDATSGRNEQFF.

The rearrangement uses TRBV6-5 and TRBJ1-1; D is unclear. The CDR3 has 15 residues. The ends were cut back, 5 bases at V and 0 bases at J, with 13 bases in the middle. Germline CDR1 and CDR2: MNHEY and SVGAGI. The CDR3 DNA follows: TGTGCCAGCAGTCCGTCGTCTCGGTTGAACACTGAAGCTTTCTTT. Translation gives CASSPSSRLNTEAFF.

The rearrangement joins TRBV10-2 to TRBJ2-5, with TRBD2 identical over 12 bases. The V segment lost 7 bases and the J segment 5 bases; nucleotides outside the gene matches: 8. There are 15 residues in the CDR3. Per germline, CDR1 WSHSY and CDR2 SAAADI. CDR3 nucleotides: TGCGCCAGCAAGGGGACTAGCGGGCGGGTGGAGACCCAGTACTTC. Amino acid sequence: CASKGTSGRVETQYF.